Listed here are 9 T cell receptor beta chains from one sample, sequenced in a study of response to subunit inactivated influenza vaccine. Each CDR3 protein gets one entry after TCRdb re-called the RT-PCR reads with MiXCR. This sample has around 710,000 distinct CDR3 sequences, with 14% found just once. The sequenced sample was PBMCs from blood, obtained less than 15 days before vaccination. These receptors all come from a middle-aged man who received an inactivated influenza vaccine.

This chain links TRBV7-9 with TRBJ2-7; 9 nucleotides agree with TRBD1. CDR3 size: 17 residues. V was pared by 5 bases and J by 3 bases, with 14 bases of the junction left unmatched. Germline CDR1 is SEHNR and CDR2 is FQNEAQ (reference sequence). The CDR3 spells CASSTGTGKAKDYEQYF. CDR3 DNA: TGTGCCAGCAGCACAGGGACAGGGAAGGCTAAAGACTACGAGCAGTACTTC.

This clonotype was recorded a few times. The chain is built from TRBV6-1 and TRBJ2-1; weak D call: TRBD1 (6 bases). Trimming took off 8 bases at V and 0 bases at J, with 20 bases between the two ends. CDR1 is MNHNS and CDR2 is SASEGT in the germline V gene. CDR3 length: 17 residues. CDR3 coding DNA: TGTGCCAGCTTCCCGGTTGGGGGCGATGGCTCCTACAATGAGCAGTTCTTC. Protein sequence: CASFPVGGDGSYNEQFF.

This chain connects TRBV7-2 to TRBJ2-5; no clear D. The CDR3 has 12 residues. CDR1 SGHTA and CDR2 FQGNSA come from the germline V gene. The V end was cut by 5 bases, the J end by 1 base, with 5 bases between. The CDR3: CASSAAQETQYF. CDR3 coding DNA: TGTGCCAGCAGCGCCGCCCAAGAGACCCAGTACTTC.

A few counts support this clonotype. V gene TRBV10-3 combines with J gene TRBJ1-1; D possibly corresponds to TRBD1 (5 bases). From germline, CDR1 is ENHRY and CDR2 SYGVKD. The CDR3 extends over 16 amino acids. V lost 6 bases to trimming and J lost 2 bases, with 19 bases between them. The CDR3 protein is CAISDGFREGNTEAFF. The CDR3 coding sequence is TGTGCCATCAGCGATGGATTCAGGGAGGGCAACACTGAAGCTTTCTTT.

This sequence joins TRBV28 and TRBJ2-2; the D is unclear. The V end was cut by 2 bases, the J end by 1 base, with 8 bases between. The CDR3 consists of 15 residues. The V gene's germline CDR1 is MDHEN and CDR2 SYDVKM. CDR3 region: CASSLEQVNTGELFF. In DNA form, the CDR3 reads TGTGCCAGCAGTTTAGAGCAGGTGAACACCGGGGAGCTGTTTTTT.

The CDR3 DNA follows: TGCGCCAGCAGCCAAGACGGAGGGACTAGCGGGAGTTTTTGGGCAGATACGCAGTATTTT. Amino acid sequence: CASSQDGGTSGSFWADTQYF. The gene calls are TRBV4-3 and TRBJ2-3, with TRBD2 matching over 14 bases. V dropped 0 bases and J dropped 4; count of bases not matched to a gene: 12. This CDR3 spans 20 amino acids. Germline CDR1 and CDR2: LGHNA and YSLEER.

The chain has TRBV7-9 and TRBJ1-4; D unclear. The length of the CDR3 is 13 residues. Deletions cut 1 base from V and 13 bases from J, with 13 bases between. Germline V gene data show CDR1 as SEHNR and CDR2 as FQNEAQ (reference sequence). CDR3 DNA sequence: TGTGCCAGCAGCTTAGACTTATTCTCCGCACTGTTTTTT. Translated: CASSLDLFSALFF.

This clonotype was counted once. A much larger clone lies one base from this, so it may be a read error. The chain joins TRBV7-2 to TRBJ2-3; 15 bases agree with TRBD2. V shed 7 bases, J shed 4 bases, and the junction held 6 bases outside the gene matches. The CDR3 loop spans 16 amino acids. Per germline, CDR1 SGHTA and CDR2 FQGNSA. The CDR3 bases are TGTGCCAGCAACCAAGGACTAGCGGGGGGGGCAGATACGCAGTATTTT. Translating gives CASNQGLAGGADTQYF.

This clonotype appeared a few times. This chain links TRBV11-2 with TRBJ2-1, with 9 bases that match TRBD2. The CDR3 length is 16 residues. CDR1 is SGHAT and CDR2 is FQNNGV in the germline V gene. The junction had 13 bases not matched to a gene; V was cut back by 5 bases and J by 8 bases. The CDR3 reads CASSRGGGRAFDEQFF. CDR3 DNA: TGTGCCAGCAGCAGAGGTGGCGGGAGGGCCTTCGATGAGCAGTTCTTC.